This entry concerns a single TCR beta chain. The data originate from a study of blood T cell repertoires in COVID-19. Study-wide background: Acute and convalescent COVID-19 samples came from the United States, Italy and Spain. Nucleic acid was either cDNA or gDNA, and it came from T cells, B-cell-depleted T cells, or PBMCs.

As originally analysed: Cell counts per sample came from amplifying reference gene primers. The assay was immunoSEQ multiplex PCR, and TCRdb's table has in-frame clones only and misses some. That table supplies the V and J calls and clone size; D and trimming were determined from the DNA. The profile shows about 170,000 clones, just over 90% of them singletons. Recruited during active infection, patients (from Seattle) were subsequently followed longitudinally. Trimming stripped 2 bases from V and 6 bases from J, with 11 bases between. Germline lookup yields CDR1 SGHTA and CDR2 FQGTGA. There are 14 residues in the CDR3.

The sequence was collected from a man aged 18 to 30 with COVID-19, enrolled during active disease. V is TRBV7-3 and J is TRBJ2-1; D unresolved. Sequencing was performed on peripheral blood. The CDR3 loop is CASSLLALGNEQFF. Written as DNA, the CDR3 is TGTGCCAGCAGCTTATTAGCTCTGGGCAATGAGCAGTTCTTC.